This T cell receptor beta chain was recovered during a study of T-cell memory formation after mild COVID-19 (dated by TCRdb to the early 2020s). About the full investigation: TCR sequence clusters from the two donors were found to be largely donor specific. In two donors, T-cell clones that expanded and contracted after mild COVID-19 were followed by sequencing TCRalpha and TCRbeta repertoires longitudinally. Two young, previously healthy adult volunteers, one female and one male, were included in the cohort.

Sequenced on an Illumina NovaSeq 6000. TCRalpha and TCRbeta cDNA libraries were built by 5'RACE with constant-segment primers, adding sample barcodes and unique molecular identifiers. Trizol reagent was used to extract RNA from every sample. Amplification of the libraries took two PCR steps, and the second step added a second sample barcode plus Illumina TruSeq adapters. Sequencing of libraries was performed on an Illumina NovaSeq with 2 x 150 bp paired-end reads. From the authors' description of their analysis: Reads were demultiplexed and collapsed into UMI-guided consensus sequences with migec v1.2.7. Using mixcr v2.1.11, UMI consensuses were aligned to TRA and TRB V and J templates and then assembled into clonotypes. Clonotypes were classified as expanded or contracted when called significant by both edgeR and NoisET, with noise models trained on biological replicates. For edgeR calls, a false discovery rate-adjusted p below 0.01 and a log2 fold-change threshold of 1 were applied. PCA with hierarchical clustering of max-normalized trajectories of the 1000 most abundant clonotypes was used as exploratory dynamics analysis. Separately sequenced CD4+ and CD8+ repertoires were used to assign the CD4 or CD8 phenotype of responding clones. TCRdb applied fastp at Q25 and MiXCR to the public reads, then kept only in-frame beta chains. CDR3 protein sequences are deduplicated, and each keeps its most common genes and DNA. The V and J calls here are based on TCRdb, not the publication. The sample contains about 500,000 distinct CDR3 sequences, 20% of them found a single time. Of the sample, approximately 12% is held by the ten largest clones.

Trimming takes 3 bases off V and 3 bases off J; junction bases not matched to a gene: 9. Its CDR3 holds 18 amino acids, cysteine through phenylalanine. Of the read, only the CDR3 DNA is kept; its 54 bases are in frame from base 1. Ficoll-Paque density gradient centrifugation was the method used to isolate PBMCs. Study-wide conclusions, independent of this receptor: Balanced CD4/CD8 phenotypes were observed for clones contracting from day 15 to 85, whereas a bias towards CD4+ was observed for a second wave of clones expanding from day 15 to 37. Contracting CD4+ clones appeared mostly in the CM and EM memory subsets, whereas CD8+ clones were enriched in EMRA. The study covered only a couple of mild cases, and larger cohorts including severe cases with pre-infection samples were considered necessary. The second-wave clones that peaked on day 37 were not confirmed to be SARS-CoV-2 specific. Some responding clones were detected in pre-infection memory, which suggested that pre-existing cross-reactive memory T cells had joined the SARS-CoV-2 response.

As regards this clonotype: Which antigen it targets is not known. Base qualities are not at hand, and no much larger clone is one base apart.

The TCR sequence derives from an adult woman who had mild COVID-19 (a few samples of this study predate the infection). The sample titles of this study are shuffled in the database, so cell type and time point are left out; the donor was told from shared clones. The sample taken for sequencing was PBMCs or a T cell subset sorted from them (not recorded which). The chain is encoded by TRBV12-3 or TRBV12-4 joined to TRBJ2-7; TRBD2 agrees with 15 junctional bases. The CDR3 corresponds to CASSLAGLAGGPRYEQYF. The DNA sequence is as follows: TGTGCCAGCAGTTTGGCCGGACTAGCGGGAGGGCCCCGCTACGAGCAGTACTTC.